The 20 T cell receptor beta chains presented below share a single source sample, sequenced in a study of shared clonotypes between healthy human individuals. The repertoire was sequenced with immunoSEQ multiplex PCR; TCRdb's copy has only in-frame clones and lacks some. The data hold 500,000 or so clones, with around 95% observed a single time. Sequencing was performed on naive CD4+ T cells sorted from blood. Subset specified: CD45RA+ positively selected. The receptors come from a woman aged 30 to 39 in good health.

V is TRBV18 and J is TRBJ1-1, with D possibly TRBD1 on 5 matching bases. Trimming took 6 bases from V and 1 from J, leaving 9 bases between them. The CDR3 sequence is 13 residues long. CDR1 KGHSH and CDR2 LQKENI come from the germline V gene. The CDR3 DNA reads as TGTGCCAGCTCCCGGCAGGGGAACACTGAAGCTTTCTTT. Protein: CASSRQGNTEAFF.

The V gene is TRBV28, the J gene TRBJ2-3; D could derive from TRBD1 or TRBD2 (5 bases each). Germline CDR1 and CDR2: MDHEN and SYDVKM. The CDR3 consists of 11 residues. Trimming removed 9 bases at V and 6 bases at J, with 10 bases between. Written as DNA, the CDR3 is TGTGCCAGTCAATGGGGGGATACGCAGTATTTT. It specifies CASQWGDTQYF.

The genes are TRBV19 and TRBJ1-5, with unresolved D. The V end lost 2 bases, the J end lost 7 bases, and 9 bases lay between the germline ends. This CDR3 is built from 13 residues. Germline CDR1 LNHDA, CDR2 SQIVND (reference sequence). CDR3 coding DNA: TGTGCCAGTAGTATACAGGTAGCCCAGCCCCAGCATTTT. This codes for CASSIQVAQPQHF.

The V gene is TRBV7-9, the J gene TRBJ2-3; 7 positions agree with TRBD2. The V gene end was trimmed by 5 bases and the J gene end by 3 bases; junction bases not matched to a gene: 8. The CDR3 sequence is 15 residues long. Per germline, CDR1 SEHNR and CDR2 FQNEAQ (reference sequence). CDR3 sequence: CASSVGLVQTDTQYF. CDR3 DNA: TGTGCCAGCAGCGTCGGACTAGTGCAGACAGATACGCAGTATTTT.

The CDR3 DNA reads TGTGCCAGCAGTTTAGCGGGAGGGGGGTATGAGCAGTTCTTC. Translating it yields CASSLAGGGYEQFF. The chain uses TRBV27 and TRBJ2-1; 9 bases map to TRBD2. The trim removed 2 bases at V and 8 bases at J, leaving 4 bases unmatched. There are 14 residues in the CDR3. Germline loops: CDR1 MNHEY, CDR2 SMNVEV (reference sequence).

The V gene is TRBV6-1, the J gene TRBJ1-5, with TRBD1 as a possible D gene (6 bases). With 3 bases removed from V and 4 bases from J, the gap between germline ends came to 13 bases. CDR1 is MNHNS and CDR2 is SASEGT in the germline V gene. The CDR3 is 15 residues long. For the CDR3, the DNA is TGTGCCAGCAGTGATGTGGGGGGCAGAAATCAGCCCCAGCATTTT. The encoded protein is CASSDVGGRNQPQHF.

CDR3 residues: CASSSLGTGGYGYTF. CDR3 sequence (DNA): TGTGCCAGCAGCTCACTGGGGACAGGTGGCTATGGCTACACCTTC. The chain links TRBV5-5 to TRBJ1-2; 8 bases align to TRBD1. This CDR3 is built from 15 residues. The V segment lost 3 bases and the J segment 4 bases; nucleotides outside the gene matches: 8. The V gene's germline CDR1 is SGHKS and CDR2 YYEKEE (reference sequence). The complete variable domain, with remaining parts taken from reference TRBV5-5 and TRBJ1-2, reads DAGVTQSPTHLIKTRGQQVTLRCSPISGHKSVSWYQQVLGQGPQFIFQYYEKEERGRGNFPDRFSARQFPNYSSELNVNALLLGDSALYLCASSSLGTGGYGYTFGSGTRLTVV.

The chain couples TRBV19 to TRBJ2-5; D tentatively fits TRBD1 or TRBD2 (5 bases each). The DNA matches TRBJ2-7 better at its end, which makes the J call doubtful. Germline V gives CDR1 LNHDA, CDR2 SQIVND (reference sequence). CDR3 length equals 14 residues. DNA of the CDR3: TGTGCCAGTAGTATCCCGGGGCCGCAGAGCGAGCAGTACTTC. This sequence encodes CASSIPGPQSEQYF.

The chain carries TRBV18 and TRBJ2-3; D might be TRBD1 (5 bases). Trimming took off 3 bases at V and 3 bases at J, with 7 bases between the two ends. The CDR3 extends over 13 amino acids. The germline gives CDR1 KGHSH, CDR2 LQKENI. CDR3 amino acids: CASSPKGTDTQYF. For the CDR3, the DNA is TGTGCCAGCTCACCTAAGGGGACAGATACGCAGTATTTT.

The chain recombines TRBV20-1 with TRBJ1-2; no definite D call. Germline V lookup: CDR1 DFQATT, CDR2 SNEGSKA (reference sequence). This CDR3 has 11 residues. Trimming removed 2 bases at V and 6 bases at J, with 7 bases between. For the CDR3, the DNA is TGCAGTGCTAGATCCCCAGATGGCTACACCTTC. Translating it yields CSARSPDGYTF.

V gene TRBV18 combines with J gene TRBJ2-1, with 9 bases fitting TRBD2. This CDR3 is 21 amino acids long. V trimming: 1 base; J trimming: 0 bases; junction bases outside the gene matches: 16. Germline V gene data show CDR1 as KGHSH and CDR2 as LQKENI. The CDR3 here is CASSPLDLGTSSKSSYNEQFF. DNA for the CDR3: TGTGCCAGCTCACCACTGGACCTAGGGACTAGCTCTAAGAGCTCCTACAATGAGCAGTTCTTC.

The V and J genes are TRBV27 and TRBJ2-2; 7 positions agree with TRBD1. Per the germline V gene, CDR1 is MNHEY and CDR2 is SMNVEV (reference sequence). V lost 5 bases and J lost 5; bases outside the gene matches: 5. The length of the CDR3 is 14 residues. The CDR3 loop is CASSKGARTGELFF. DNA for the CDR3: TGTGCCAGCAGTAAGGGGGCGCGGACCGGGGAGCTGTTTTTT.

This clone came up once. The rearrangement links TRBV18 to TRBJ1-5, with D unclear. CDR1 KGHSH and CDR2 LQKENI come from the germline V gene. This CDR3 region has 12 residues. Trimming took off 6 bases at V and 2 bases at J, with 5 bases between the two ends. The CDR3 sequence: CASSTGNQPQHF. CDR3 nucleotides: TGTGCCAGCTCCACAGGCAATCAGCCCCAGCATTTT. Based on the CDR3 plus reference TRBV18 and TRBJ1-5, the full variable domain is NAGVMQNPRHLVRRRGQEARLRCSPMKGHSHVYWYRQLPEEGLKFMVYLQKENIIDESGMPKERFSAEFPKEGPSILRIQQVVRGDSAAYFCASSTGNQPQHFGDGTRLSIL.

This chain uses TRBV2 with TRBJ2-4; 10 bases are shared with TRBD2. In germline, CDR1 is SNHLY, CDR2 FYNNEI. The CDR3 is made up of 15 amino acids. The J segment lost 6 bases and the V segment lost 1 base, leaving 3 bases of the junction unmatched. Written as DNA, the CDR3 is TGTGCCAGCAGTGAAGAACTAGCGGGAATAAACATTCAGTACTTC. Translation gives CASSEELAGINIQYF.

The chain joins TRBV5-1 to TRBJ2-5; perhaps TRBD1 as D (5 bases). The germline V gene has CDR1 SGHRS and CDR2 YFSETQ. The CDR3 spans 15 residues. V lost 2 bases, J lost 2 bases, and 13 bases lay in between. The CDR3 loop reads CASSFSWTRQETQYF. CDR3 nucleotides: TGCGCCAGCAGCTTCTCTTGGACACGGCAAGAGACCCAGTACTTC. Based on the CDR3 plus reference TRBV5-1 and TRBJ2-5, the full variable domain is KAGVTQTPRYLIKTRGQQVTLSCSPISGHRSVSWYQQTPGQGLQFLFEYFSETQRNKGNFPGRFSGRQFSNSRSEMNVSTLELGDSALYLCASSFSWTRQETQYFGPGTRLLVL.

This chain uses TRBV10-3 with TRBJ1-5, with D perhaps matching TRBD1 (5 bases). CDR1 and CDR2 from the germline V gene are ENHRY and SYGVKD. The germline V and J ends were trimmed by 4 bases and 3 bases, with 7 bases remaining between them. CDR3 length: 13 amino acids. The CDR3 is CAISAGSNQPQHF. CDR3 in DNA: TGTGCCATCAGTGCAGGGTCCAATCAGCCCCAGCATTTT.

This CDR3 is CASSLVAGGVSEQFF. The CDR3 DNA follows: TGTGCCAGCAGCTTAGTAGCGGGAGGCGTGTCTGAGCAGTTCTTC. The gene calls are TRBV7-9 and TRBJ2-1; 10 nucleotides agree with TRBD2. Trimming removed 1 base from V and 9 bases from J; junction bases left unmatched: 6. In germline, CDR1 is SEHNR, CDR2 FQNEAQ (reference sequence). This CDR3 comprises 15 residues.

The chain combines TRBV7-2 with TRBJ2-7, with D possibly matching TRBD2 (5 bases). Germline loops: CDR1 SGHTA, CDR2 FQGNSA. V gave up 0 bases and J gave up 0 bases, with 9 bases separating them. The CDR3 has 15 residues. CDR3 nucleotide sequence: TGTGCCAGCAGCTTAGCTAGCGCCAACTCCTACGAGCAGTACTTC. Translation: CASSLASANSYEQYF.

The CDR3 nucleotides read TGTGCCAGCAGCCAAAGAAAGGCAGCGAACACCGGGGAGCTGTTTTTT. Protein sequence: CASSQRKAANTGELFF. The V call is TRBV6-6, the J call TRBJ2-2; D uncertain. The V gene's germline CDR1 is MNHNY and CDR2 SVGAGI (reference sequence). The V and J ends lost 6 bases and 0 bases respectively, with 14 bases between them. The CDR3 spans 16 residues.

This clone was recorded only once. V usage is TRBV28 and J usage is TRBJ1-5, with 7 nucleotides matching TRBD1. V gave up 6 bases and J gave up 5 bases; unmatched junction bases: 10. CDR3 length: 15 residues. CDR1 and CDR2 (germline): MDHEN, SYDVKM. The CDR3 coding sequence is TGTGCCAGCAGCACTCTAGACAGGGACGATCAGCCCCAGCATTTT. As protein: CASSTLDRDDQPQHF.